Below are 7 T cell receptor beta chains sequenced from a single sample in a study of T cell clones after liver transplantation. The table came from immunoSEQ multiplex PCR; TCRdb's copy has only in-frame clones and leaves some out. The sample records roughly 80,000 clones, roughly 80% being singletons. This sample comprised CD4+ T cells from blood, obtained approximately 3.5 years after liver transplant. Receptors were obtained from a human patient who received a liver transplant. Some T cells may arise from the graft donor.

The genes are TRBV7-2 and TRBJ2-7; TRBD1 agrees at 11 bases. The germline CDR1 and CDR2 sequences are SGHTA and FQGNSA. The length of the CDR3 is 15 residues. V shed 5 bases, J shed 6 bases, and the junction held 9 bases outside the gene matches. The CDR3 here is CASSPPGTGGTEQYF. CDR3 DNA sequence: TGTGCCAGCAGCCCCCCCGGGACAGGGGGGACCGAGCAGTACTTC.

This clone was recorded once. The chain employs TRBV6-6 and TRBJ2-4, with D possibly TRBD2 on 6 matching bases. Germline values: CDR1 MNHNY, CDR2 SVGAGI (reference sequence). This CDR3 has 12 residues. Trimming removed 0 bases from V and 16 bases from J, with 13 bases in between. The CDR3 is CASSYSGSWGYF. As DNA, the CDR3 is TGTGCCAGCAGTTACTCCGGGAGCTGGGGATACTTC.

J is TRBJ1-1 and V is TRBV2; D gene uncertain. This CDR3 region has 13 residues. Between the trimmed V and J ends, which lost 6 bases and 0 bases, there was a span of 8 bases. Per germline, CDR1 SNHLY and CDR2 FYNNEI. DNA of the CDR3: TGTGCCAGCAGGCCTAATATGAACACTGAAGCTTTCTTT. Encoded protein: CASRPNMNTEAFF.

The chain has TRBV28 and TRBJ2-7; 7 bases are shared with TRBD1. The junction had 10 bases not matched to a gene; V was cut back by 6 bases and J by 2 bases. The germline CDR1 and CDR2 sequences are MDHEN and SYDVKM. This CDR3 is built from 15 residues. The DNA of the CDR3 is TGTGCCAGCAGCATAACAGGGGCGCAAGCCTACGAGCAGTACTTC. Translation gives CASSITGAQAYEQYF.

This clone was seen a few times. The chain combines TRBV30 with TRBJ1-4; 11 positions match TRBD1. V lost 4 bases and J lost 8; bases outside the gene matches: 9. The CDR3 loop spans 15 amino acids. CDR1 GTSNPN and CDR2 SVGIG come from the germline V gene (reference sequence). In nucleotides, the CDR3 is TGTGCCTGGACCGAACCGGGACAGGGGGGAGAAAAACTGTTTTTT. Encoded protein: CAWTEPGQGGEKLFF.

This chain connects TRBV5-1 to TRBJ2-5; possible D gene TRBD1, 6 bases. CDR1 and CDR2 from the germline V gene are SGHRS and YFSETQ. Trimming took 0 bases from V and 5 from J, leaving 14 bases between them. This CDR3 comprises 15 residues. The chain's CDR3 is CASSLEGQGWETQYF. The CDR3 DNA follows: TGCGCCAGCAGCTTGGAAGGGCAGGGGTGGGAGACCCAGTACTTC. Full variable domain (missing parts from reference TRBV5-1 and TRBJ2-5): KAGVTQTPRYLIKTRGQQVTLSCSPISGHRSVSWYQQTPGQGLQFLFEYFSETQRNKGNFPGRFSGRQFSNSRSEMNVSTLELGDSALYLCASSLEGQGWETQYFGPGTRLLVL.

This chain joins TRBV11-2 and TRBJ1-1; TRBD1 matches 10 bases. Trimming removed 4 bases from V and 4 bases from J; junction bases left unmatched: 0. Germline loops: CDR1 SGHAT, CDR2 FQNNGV. The CDR3 has 13 amino acids. CDR3 coding DNA: TGTGCCAGCAGCTGGACAGGGGGCACTGAAGCTTTCTTT. It encodes CASSWTGGTEAFF.